This TCR beta chain was profiled in a study of spatial heterogeneity in lung cancer. Study results and caveats: There were more appearances of ubiquitous expanded tumor TCRs in blood at resection than at follow-up.

This clonotype was recorded at least ten times. Its target is unknown. A distinct unique molecular identifier was carried by each TCR cDNA molecule. TCRdb reanalysed the 5' RACE reads using MiXCR and keeps one entry per CDR3 protein. The sample contains around 26,000 distinct CDR3 sequences, 7% of which appear only once. The sample's time point: sample taken at primary tumor resection. Patients with untreated early-stage non-small cell lung cancer, numbering some 68, were the donors. Frozen PBMC, nontumor lung or tumor provided whole RNA, which was sequenced unsorted. Germline CDR1 is MNHEY and CDR2 is SMNVEV (reference sequence). The CDR3 has 14 residues. V was shortened by 7 bases and J by 12 bases, with 19 bases between the two germline ends.

The TCR sequence derives from a male donor with early-stage non-small cell lung cancer. Sequenced material: PBMCs, taken at surgery. V usage is TRBV27 and J usage is TRBJ1-6; possible D gene TRBD1, 5 bases. The CDR3: CASTFGASTGPLHF. DNA of the CDR3: TGTGCCAGCACTTTTGGTGCCTCCACAGGACCCCTCCACTTT.